Listed below are T cell receptor beta chains from one sample, sequenced in a study of cytomegalovirus exposure and HLA in healthy donors. TCRdb's copy holds only in-frame clones and misses some; the assay was immunoSEQ multiplex PCR. The data hold approximately 46,000 clones, with 93% observed a single time. What was sequenced was PBMCs. These receptors were collected from a woman aged 18-30 years in good health and CMV-seronegative. CDR3s include the opening cysteine and the closing phenylalanine or tryptophan. The D gene is left open where the match is weak. Size values are once, few and many counts, or a class for expanded clones, and some rows have none.

D | J | size | V | DNA | CDR3
TRBD1 | TRBJ1-4 | . | TRBV2 | TGTGCCAGCAGGGCAACACCGGGACAGGTAGCAACTAATGAAAAACTGTTTTTT | CASRATPGQVATNEKLFF
TRBD2 | TRBJ2-7 | . | TRBV4-1 | TGCGCCAGCAGCCAGGCTAGCGGTAATCTCTACGAGCAGTACTTC | CASSQASGNLYEQYF
TRBD1 | TRBJ1-2 | . | TRBV29-1 | TGCAGCGTTGAAGATCGCAGGGGGACAAACTATGGCTACACCTTC | CSVEDRRGTNYGYTF
. | TRBJ1-1 | once | TRBV6-6 | TGTGCCAGCAGTTACCGGGGAAGCACTGAAGCTTTCTTT | CASSYRGSTEAFF
. | TRBJ2-5 | . | TRBV6-5 | TGTGCCAGCAGTTACTCCGGGACCCAGTACTTC | CASSYSGTQYF
. | TRBJ2-7 | . | TRBV6-6 | TGTGCCAGCAGTTACTCGAGACTCCTCTACGAGCAGTACTTC | CASSYSRLLYEQYF
. | TRBJ1-5 | . | TRBV18 | TGTGCCAGCTCACCGGGGGGGCAGCCCCAGCATTTT | CASSPGGQPQHF
. | TRBJ2-7 | once | TRBV14 | TGTGCCAGCAGCCCCGTTAGCTCGACAGACGAGCAGTACTTC | CASSPVSSTDEQYF
TRBD1 | TRBJ1-3 | . | TRBV6-5 | TGTGCCAGCAGTTCGACAGGGGCAAGACCTAACACCATATATTTT | CASSSTGARPNTIYF
TRBD1 | TRBJ2-7 | large | TRBV19 | TGTGCCAGTAGTTCGGGACAGGGGTTGGGCGAGCAGTACTTC | CASSSGQGLGEQYF
TRBD2 | TRBJ2-3 | few | TRBV6-4 | TGTGCCAGCAGTGACTCGCGGGAGCCAGATACGCAGTATTTT | CASSDSREPDTQYF
. | TRBJ1-6 | . | TRBV4-1 | TGCGCCAGCAGCCAAGCACAGGATAATTCACCCCTCCACTTT | CASSQAQDNSPLHF
. | TRBJ2-3 | . | TRBV18 | TGTGCCAGCTCACCCTCACAGGGTCTGGCAGATACGCAGTATTTT | CASSPSQGLADTQYF
TRBD2 | TRBJ2-5 | once | TRBV7-9 | TGTGCCAGCAGCCCCCGGGGGGGTCCGTACCAAGAGACCCAGTACTTC | CASSPRGGPYQETQYF
. | TRBJ1-1 | . | TRBV2 | TGTGCCAGCCTGTTGTTTACTGAAGCTTTCTTT | CASLLFTEAFF
. | TRBJ1-1 | . | TRBV7-7 | TGTGCTAGCAGCTGGGCCTCGCCAAGGTCCTTCTTT | CASSWASPRSFF
. | TRBJ2-3 | . | TRBV5-1 | TGCGCCAGCAGCCCCGGACAGTACACAGATACGCAGTATTTT | CASSPGQYTDTQYF
TRBD1 | TRBJ1-1 | . | TRBV6-6 | TGTGCCAGCAGTAGTGCGGACAGGCAGAACACTGAAGCTTTCTTT | CASSSADRQNTEAFF
. | TRBJ1-1 | . | TRBV6-1 | TGTGCCAGCAGTGAAGCGCGGACAGAAGCTTTCTTT | CASSEARTEAFF
TRBD1 | TRBJ1-5 | . | TRBV6-1 | TGTGCCAGCAGTGACGGCCGGGACAGGGGTACGCAGCCCCAGCATTTT | CASSDGRDRGTQPQHF
TRBD2 | TRBJ2-1 | . | TRBV2 | TGTGCCAGCCAACCGCTAGCGGGGGAGCAGTTCTTC | CASQPLAGEQFF
. | TRBJ1-2 | . | TRBV5-1 | TGCGCCAGCAGCTTGGATGCCAGGGAGGGCTATGGCTACACCTTC | CASSLDAREGYGYTF
TRBD1 | TRBJ1-4 | . | TRBV28 | TGTGCCAGCAGTCCTGGGACAGACTATGAAAAACTGTTTTTT | CASSPGTDYEKLFF
. | TRBJ1-3 | . | TRBV5-1 | TGCGCCAGCAGCTTGACAGGGTACTCTGGAAACACCATATATTTT | CASSLTGYSGNTIYF
. | TRBJ1-2 | . | TRBV7-8 | TGTGCCAGCAGCTTAGCGGGTTTTTGGACAGCTAACTATGGCTACACCTTC | CASSLAGFWTANYGYTF
TRBD1 | TRBJ2-7 | . | TRBV20-1 | TGCAGTGGACAGGGGACCTACGAGCAGTACTTC | CSGQGTYEQYF
TRBD1 | TRBJ2-1 | few | TRBV2 | TGTGCCAGCATCGCGGCAGGGGGTGAGCAGTTCTTC | CASIAAGGEQFF
. | TRBJ2-2 | . | TRBV11-1 | TGTGCCAGCAGCTGGGCCCTTGCTGCCGGGGAGCTGTTTTTT | CASSWALAAGELFF
TRBD2 | TRBJ2-3 | once | TRBV6-4 | TGTGCCAGCATTGCCCGCCAGACTAGCGGAGCGAGGATAGATACGCAGTATTTT | CASIARQTSGARIDTQYF
TRBD2 | TRBJ2-1 | . | TRBV6-1 | TGTGCCAGCAAAAGAGCGGGAACGGACAATGAGCAGTTCTTC | CASKRAGTDNEQFF
TRBD1 | TRBJ2-5 | . | TRBV6-6 | TGTGCCAGCAACGCAGGGGGCGTGGGCCAAGAGACCCAGTACTTC | CASNAGGVGQETQYF
. | TRBJ1-1 | . | TRBV6-5 | TGTGCCAGCAGTTACTCAGGGAGTGTGGGCACTGAAGCTTTCTTT | CASSYSGSVGTEAFF
TRBD1 | TRBJ2-2 | once | TRBV5-1 | TGCGCCAGCAGACGTCCTACAGGACAGGGGAACACCGGGGAGCTGTTTTTT | CASRRPTGQGNTGELFF
. | TRBJ1-2 | . | TRBV6-5 | TGTGCCAGCACTACGGGGGGGGGCACGGGAGGCTACACCTTC | CASTTGGGTGGYTF
. | TRBJ2-3 | . | TRBV7-2 | TGTGCCAGCAGCCCCCCCCGGGGGGCGAGCACAGATACGCAGTATTTT | CASSPPRGASTDTQYF
TRBD1 | TRBJ1-5 | . | TRBV6-5 | TGTGCCAGCAGGCTTCTACAGGGGAGCAATCAGCCCCAGCATTTT | CASRLLQGSNQPQHF
TRBD2 | TRBJ2-3 | . | TRBV14 | TGTGCCAGCAGCCTTAGCGGGGGAGGAGATACGCAGTATTTT | CASSLSGGGDTQYF
TRBD2 | TRBJ2-5 | . | TRBV27 | TGTGCCAGCAGTTCCCGAGGACTAGCGGGGGAATACCAAGAGACCCAGTACTTC | CASSSRGLAGEYQETQYF
. | TRBJ2-2 | . | TRBV2 | TGTGCCAGCAGTGCCCAGGGTTACACCGGGGAGCTGTTTTTT | CASSAQGYTGELFF
. | TRBJ1-4 | . | TRBV2 | TGTGCCAGCAGTGGGTTTGGCCAGGGCCTAACTAATGAAAAACTGTTTTTT | CASSGFGQGLTNEKLFF
. | TRBJ2-5 | . | TRBV6-6 | TGTGCCAGCAGTTCAAACAGTTACTTCCAAGAGACCCAGTACTTC | CASSSNSYFQETQYF
. | TRBJ2-1 | . | TRBV7-9 | TGTGCCAGCAGCTTTACGAGGGAGCAGTTCTTC | CASSFTREQFF
TRBD1 | TRBJ1-2 | . | TRBV7-6 | TGTGCCAGCAGCTTAGAAGGGGGCGGGATTGATGGCTACACCTTC | CASSLEGGGIDGYTF
. | TRBJ1-4 | . | TRBV2 | TGTGCCAGCAGTCCGGACTTACCTGGAGGTGAAAAACTGTTTTTT | CASSPDLPGGEKLFF
TRBD1 | TRBJ1-2 | . | TRBV27 | TGTGCCAGCAGCTTCGACAGGGGCACCTATGGCTACACCTTC | CASSFDRGTYGYTF
. | TRBJ2-7 | . | TRBV29-1 | TGCAGCGTCCCTCAGGGAAGAGACGAGCAGTACTTC | CSVPQGRDEQYF
. | TRBJ1-5 | . | TRBV19 | TGTGCCAGTAGTATTTATCAGGGGCATAGCAATCAGCCCCAGCATTTT | CASSIYQGHSNQPQHF
TRBD2 | TRBJ2-3 | . | TRBV6-5 | TGTGCCAGCAGTGAACTAGCGGGAGCAGATACGCAGTATTTT | CASSELAGADTQYF
TRBD2 | TRBJ2-3 | . | TRBV27 | TGTGCCAGCAGTTATGGCGGGGGGGCCAAAGGAACGCAGTATTTT | CASSYGGGAKGTQYF
. | TRBJ1-3 | once | TRBV11-2 | TGTGCCAGCAGCACTCAGGGAGGAAACACCATATATTTT | CASSTQGGNTIYF
TRBD2 | TRBJ2-3 | . | TRBV5-6 | TGTGCCCCCGGAGAGGCGGGAGCTGGCACAGATACGCAGTATTTT | CAPGEAGAGTDTQYF
TRBD1 | TRBJ1-4 | . | TRBV7-8 | TGTGCCAGCAGCTTAGTCTACAGGGGACGCGGCGCCTCCACTAATGAAAAACTGTTTTTT | CASSLVYRGRGASTNEKLFF
TRBD2 | TRBJ2-5 | . | TRBV2 | TGTGCCAGCAGTGACCGCGGGGGGGCCTGGGAGACCCAGTACTTC | CASSDRGGAWETQYF
. | TRBJ2-1 | . | TRBV2 | TGTGCCAGCAGCGGACCGGGGAGCTCCTACAATGAGCAGTTCTTC | CASSGPGSSYNEQFF
TRBD1 | TRBJ1-1 | . | TRBV2 | TGTGCCAGCAGTGAACGGGCAGGGCCAGGGGGGACTGAAGCTTTCTTT | CASSERAGPGGTEAFF
TRBD1 | TRBJ1-1 | once | TRBV15 | TGTGCCACCAGCAGTTCACGGACAGGGTTTCACACTGAAGCTTTCTTT | CATSSSRTGFHTEAFF
TRBD1 | TRBJ1-2 | . | TRBV13 | TGTGCCAGCAGCCCGACAGGGGAAGGACACAACTATGGCTACACCTTC | CASSPTGEGHNYGYTF
. | TRBJ1-2 | . | TRBV5-6 | TGTGCCAGCAGCCCGACAGGACAACCTAGTGGGACACGTGGCTACACCTTC | CASSPTGQPSGTRGYTF
. | TRBJ1-1 | once | TRBV6-1 | TGTGCCAGCAGTCCCCTTCTTCGGGCTTTCTTT | CASSPLLRAFF